This T cell receptor (beta chain) was identified during a study of blood T cell repertoires in COVID-19. Background on the study: From the United States, Italy and Spain came samples of acute and convalescent COVID-19. PBMCs, B-cell-depleted T cells, or T cells were the source of the cDNA or gDNA that made up the material.

Germline CDR1 is ENHRY and CDR2 is SYGVKD. The CDR3 spans 16 residues. Trimming at V came to 2 bases and at J to 7 bases, leaving 8 bases not matched to a gene. In the original processing: The assay estimated nucleated cells by amplifying reference gene primers. Here immunoSEQ multiplex PCR was the method, and the copy in TCRdb shows in-frame clones only, minus some. The V and J calls and clone size were taken over from that table, and D and trimming were inferred from the DNA. Among 350,000 to 450,000 clones, approximately 89% were seen once, and the ten largest hold roughly 1.5%. This sequence originates from a woman in her thirties or forties with COVID-19, enrolled during active disease. Sequenced input: peripheral blood. The chain combines TRBV10-3 with TRBJ1-6, with 7 bases aligning to TRBD1. The CDR3 region is CAISEDQTGLNSPLHF. The CDR3 region has the DNA TGTGCCATCAGTGAGGACCAGACAGGGTTGAATTCACCCCTCCACTTT.